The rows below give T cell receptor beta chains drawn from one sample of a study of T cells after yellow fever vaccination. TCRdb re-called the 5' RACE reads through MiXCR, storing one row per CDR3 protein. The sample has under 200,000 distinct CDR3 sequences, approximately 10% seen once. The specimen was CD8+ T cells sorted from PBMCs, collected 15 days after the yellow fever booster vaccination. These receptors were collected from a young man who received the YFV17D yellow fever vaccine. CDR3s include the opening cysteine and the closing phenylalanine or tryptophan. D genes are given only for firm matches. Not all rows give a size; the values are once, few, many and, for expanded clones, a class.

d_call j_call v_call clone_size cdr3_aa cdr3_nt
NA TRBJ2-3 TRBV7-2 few CASSLRGRHTQYF TGTGCCAGCAGCCTCCGAGGGAGGCATACGCAGTATTTT
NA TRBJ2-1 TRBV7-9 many CASSLVGSGDNEQFF TGTGCCAGCAGCTTAGTCGGTTCGGGGGATAACGAGCAGTTCTTC
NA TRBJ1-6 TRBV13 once CASAVRVSEYNSPLHF TGTGCCAGCGCCGTTCGGGTCTCAGAGTATAATTCACCCCTCCACTTT
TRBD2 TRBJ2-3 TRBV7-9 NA CASSTWTSGTTDTQYF TGTGCCAGCAGCACGTGGACTAGCGGGACTACAGATACGCAGTATTTT
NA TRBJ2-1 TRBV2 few CASSGARNEQFF TGTGCCAGCAGTGGGGCAAGGAATGAGCAGTTCTTC
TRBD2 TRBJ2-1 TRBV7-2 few CASSLGLAGVTHEQFF TGTGCCAGCAGCCTAGGACTAGCGGGGGTTACGCATGAGCAGTTCTTC
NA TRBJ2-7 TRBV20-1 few CSARDYRESSYEQYF TGCAGTGCTAGAGATTACCGGGAGAGCTCCTACGAGCAGTACTTC
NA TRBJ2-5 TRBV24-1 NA CATSDGGVQETQYF TGTGCCACCAGTGACGGCGGGGTTCAGGAGACCCAGTACTTC
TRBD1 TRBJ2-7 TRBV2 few CASTGDRRGSYEQYF TGTGCCAGCACCGGGGACAGGAGGGGATCCTACGAGCAGTACTTC
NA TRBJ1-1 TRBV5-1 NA CASSLGGRGTEAFF TGCGCCAGCAGCTTGGGAGGTAGAGGCACTGAAGCTTTCTTT
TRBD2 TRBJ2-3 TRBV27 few CASSFLAGSSTDTQYF TGTGCCAGCAGTTTCCTAGCGGGGTCAAGCACAGATACGCAGTATTTT
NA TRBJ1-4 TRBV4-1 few CASSLPTGTTNEKLFF TGCGCCAGCAGCTTACCGACCGGGACGACTAATGAAAAACTGTTTTTT